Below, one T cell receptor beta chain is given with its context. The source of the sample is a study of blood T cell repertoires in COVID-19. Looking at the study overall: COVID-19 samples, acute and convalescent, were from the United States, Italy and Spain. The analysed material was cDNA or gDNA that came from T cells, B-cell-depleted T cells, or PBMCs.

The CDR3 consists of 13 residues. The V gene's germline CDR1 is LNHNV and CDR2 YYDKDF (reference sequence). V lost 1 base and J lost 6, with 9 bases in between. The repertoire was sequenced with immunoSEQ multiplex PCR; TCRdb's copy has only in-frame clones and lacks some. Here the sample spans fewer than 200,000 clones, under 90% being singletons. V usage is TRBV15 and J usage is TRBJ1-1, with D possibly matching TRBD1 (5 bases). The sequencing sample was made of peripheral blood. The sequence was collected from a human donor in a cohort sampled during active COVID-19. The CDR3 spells CATSRAVQAEAFF. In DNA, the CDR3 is TGTGCCACCAGCAGAGCGGTACAGGCTGAAGCTTTCTTT. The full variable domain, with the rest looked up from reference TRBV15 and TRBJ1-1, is DAMVIQNPRYQVTQFGKPVTLSCSQTLNHNVMYWYQQKSSQAPKLLFHYYDKDFNNEADTPDNFQSRRPNTSFCFLDIRSPGLGDTAMYLCATSRAVQAEAFFGQGTRLTVV.